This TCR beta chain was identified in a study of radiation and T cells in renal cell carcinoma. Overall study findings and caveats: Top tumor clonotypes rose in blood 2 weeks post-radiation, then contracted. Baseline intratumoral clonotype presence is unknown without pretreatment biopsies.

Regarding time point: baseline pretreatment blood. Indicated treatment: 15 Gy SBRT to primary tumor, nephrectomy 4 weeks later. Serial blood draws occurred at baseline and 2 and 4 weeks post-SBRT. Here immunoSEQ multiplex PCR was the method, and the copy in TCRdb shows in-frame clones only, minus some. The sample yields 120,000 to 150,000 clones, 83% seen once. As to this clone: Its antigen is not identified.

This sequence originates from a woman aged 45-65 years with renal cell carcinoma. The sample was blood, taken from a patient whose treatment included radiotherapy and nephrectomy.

CDR3 loop: CAGGPGGSYNSPLHF. The DNA for the CDR3 is TGTGCCGGCGGCCCGGGTGGCTCCTATAATTCACCCCTCCACTTT. The chain couples TRBV2 to TRBJ1-6; no reliable D call. The germline V gene encodes CDR1 SNHLY and CDR2 FYNNEI. The CDR3 has 15 residues. The V end was cut by 11 bases, the J end by 0 bases, with 14 bases between.